The 28 T cell receptor beta chains listed next were all sequenced from one sample in a study of blood T cell repertoires in COVID-19. Some clones are missing from TCRdb's copy, which holds only in-frame ones; the method was immunoSEQ multiplex PCR. The sample includes around 170,000 clones, approximately 78% of them seen just once. The sequenced sample consisted of peripheral blood. The receptors stem from a woman aged 80 or over with COVID-19, enrolled during active disease.

The chain recombines TRBV5-6 with TRBJ1-4; D gene uncertain. Trimming removed 2 bases at V and 8 bases at J, with 7 bases between. Germline assignment: CDR1 SGHDT and CDR2 YYEEEE. CDR3 length: 12 amino acids. The CDR3 here is CASSLDQEKLFF. The CDR3 bases are TGTGCCAGCAGCTTAGATCAGGAAAAACTGTTTTTT.

V is TRBV15 and J is TRBJ2-2; D is unclear. The CDR3 runs 13 residues. V lost 4 bases and J lost 3, with 6 bases in between. Germline CDR1 and CDR2: LNHNV and YYDKDF (reference sequence). Here the CDR3 reads CATSTTHTGELFF. The CDR3 DNA follows: TGTGCCACCAGCACCACACACACCGGGGAGCTGTTTTTT.

This clone was seen once. As DNA, the CDR3 is TGTGCCAGCAGCCGGGACAGCTACTACGAGCAGTACTTC. Translated: CASSRDSYYEQYF. The chain joins TRBV9 to TRBJ2-7; the match to TRBD1 covers 7 bases. Germline CDR1 and CDR2: SGDLS and YYNGEE. V gave up 4 bases and J gave up 3 bases; unmatched junction bases: 4. The CDR3 is 13 residues long.

In DNA, the CDR3 is TGTGCCAGTAGTATGCGGGGACAGGGGAGCTATGGCTACACCTTC. It specifies CASSMRGQGSYGYTF. V and J are TRBV19 and TRBJ1-2, with TRBD1 matching over 10 bases. The CDR3 is 15 amino acids. V lost 3 bases to trimming and J lost 4 bases; unmatched junction nucleotides: 5. Germline CDR1 and CDR2: LNHDA and SQIVND (reference sequence).

This clone was counted once. The chain couples TRBV9 to TRBJ2-2; D uncertain. The V end lost 4 bases, the J end lost 3 bases, and 10 bases lay between the germline ends. The CDR3 has 14 residues. In germline, CDR1 is SGDLS, CDR2 YYNGEE. Written as DNA, the CDR3 is TGTGCCAGCAGCCCCACGACTTACACCGGGGAGCTGTTTTTT. As protein: CASSPTTYTGELFF.

This clone came up a few times. The V and J genes are TRBV7-9 and TRBJ1-2; the match to TRBD1 covers 7 bases. V shed 2 bases and J 6 bases; nucleotides not matched to a gene: 9. The CDR3 totals 15 residues. Germline V lookup: CDR1 SEHNR, CDR2 FQNEAQ (reference sequence). CDR3 coding DNA: TGTGCCAGCAGCTTACCGAATCAGGGGGAGAATGGCTACACCTTC. Translation: CASSLPNQGENGYTF.

V is TRBV27 and J is TRBJ1-2; no clear D gene. CDR3 size: 14 residues. The germline CDR1 and CDR2 sequences are MNHEY and SMNVEV (reference sequence). V was cut by 2 bases and J by 4 bases, with 11 bases left in between. The CDR3 nucleotides read TGTGCCAGCAGTTTAAAGGCGGTCGGCTATGGCTACACCTTC. Translating gives CASSLKAVGYGYTF.

This clone was counted a single time. The chain combines TRBV6-1 with TRBJ1-2; possibly TRBD1 for D (5 bases). The germline V and J ends were trimmed by 2 bases and 0 bases, with 7 bases remaining between them. The CDR3 consists of 14 residues. Germline V gene data show CDR1 as MNHNS and CDR2 as SASEGT. CDR3 coding DNA: TGTGCCAGCAGTGAAATGACAGCTAACTATGGCTACACCTTC. Residues: CASSEMTANYGYTF.

The chain joins TRBV4-1 to TRBJ2-1; 8 nucleotides align to TRBD2. Losses at the gene ends were 0 bases for V and 3 bases for J; bases not matched to a gene: 4. CDR1 and CDR2 (germline): MGHRA, YSYEKL. The length of the CDR3 is 16 residues. CDR3 protein: CASSQEASGFYNEQFF. The CDR3 DNA reads TGCGCCAGCAGCCAAGAGGCTAGCGGGTTCTACAATGAGCAGTTCTTC.

This rearrangement joins TRBV4-1 to TRBJ2-3, with D uncertain. From germline, CDR1 is MGHRA and CDR2 YSYEKL. This CDR3 spans 14 amino acids. Trimming stripped 1 base from V and 4 bases from J, with 9 bases between. CDR3 sequence: CASSQGLDPDTQYF. In nucleotides, the CDR3 is TGCGCCAGCAGCCAAGGGCTCGATCCAGATACGCAGTATTTT.

This sequence joins TRBV6-1 and TRBJ2-7, with 11 bases aligning to TRBD1. V lost 0 bases to trimming and J lost 5 bases; unmatched junction nucleotides: 6. CDR1 is MNHNS, CDR2 SASEGT, per germline. The CDR3 is made up of 16 amino acids. The CDR3 loop reads CASSEALGQGVNEQYF. CDR3 coding DNA: TGTGCCAGCAGTGAAGCCTTGGGACAGGGGGTCAACGAGCAGTACTTC.

This chain connects TRBV5-5 to TRBJ2-5, with 9 bases matching TRBD1. With V trimmed by 5 bases and J by 6 bases, 11 bases remained unmatched. The CDR3 runs 15 residues. The V gene's germline CDR1 is SGHKS and CDR2 YYEKEE (reference sequence). CDR3 nucleotide sequence: TGTGCCAGCAGTTCTACCCTAGGACAGGGGAAGACCCAGTACTTC. This encodes CASSSTLGQGKTQYF.

J is TRBJ2-2 and V is TRBV18, with a possible D match to TRBD1 (5 bases). The CDR3 has 16 amino acids. Trimming pared 1 base from V and 4 bases from J, leaving 13 bases between. The germline CDR1 and CDR2 sequences are KGHSH and LQKENI. In DNA form, the CDR3 reads TGTGCCAGCTCACCACAGGCAGGACAAATCACCGGGGAGCTGTTTTTT. Its protein product is CASSPQAGQITGELFF.

This chain connects TRBV7-9 to TRBJ2-5, with D uncertain. CDR3 length equals 13 residues. V lost 3 bases, J lost 1 base, and 6 bases lay in between. Germline lookup yields CDR1 SEHNR and CDR2 FQNEAQ (reference sequence). This CDR3 reads CASSFSLQETQYF. The CDR3 bases are TGTGCCAGCAGCTTTTCCCTCCAAGAGACCCAGTACTTC.

The chain has TRBV5-1 and TRBJ2-7; perhaps TRBD1 as D (6 bases). Trimming stripped 4 bases from V and 4 bases from J, with 21 bases between. The germline CDR1 and CDR2 sequences are SGHRS and YFSETQ. CDR3 length: 16 amino acids. The CDR3 bases are TGCGCCAGCAGCAATACAGGGAGCCGCCCGGGTTACGAGCAGTACTTC. This gives the protein CASSNTGSRPGYEQYF.

The chain combines TRBV19 with TRBJ2-2; maybe TRBD2 (6 bases). This CDR3 has 15 residues. Germline V lookup: CDR1 LNHDA, CDR2 SQIVND (reference sequence). Trimming took off 0 bases at V and 4 bases at J, with 9 bases between the two ends. CDR3 loop: CASSIDFGGTGELFF. CDR3 sequence (DNA): TGTGCCAGTAGTATAGATTTCGGGGGCACCGGGGAGCTGTTTTTT.

V is TRBV5-4 and J is TRBJ2-6, with D possibly being TRBD1 (6 bases). V lost 6 bases and J lost 0, with 10 bases in between. The CDR3 is 15 residues long. CDR1 and CDR2 (germline): SGHNT, YYREEE (reference sequence). The CDR3 bases are TGTGCCAGCACCGACAGGAGCTCTGGGGCCAACGTCCTGACTTTC. It is translated as CASTDRSSGANVLTF.

CDR3 nucleotide sequence: TGTGCCAGCAGCTTGGGGACTAGCGGCAATGAGCAGTTCTTC. It yields the protein CASSLGTSGNEQFF. The rearrangement uses TRBV5-4 and TRBJ2-1, with TRBD2 matching 10 bases. The trim removed 0 bases at V and 6 bases at J, leaving 0 bases unmatched. Germline CDR1 SGHNT, CDR2 YYREEE (reference sequence). CDR3 length equals 14 residues.

CDR3 in amino acids: CASTPGSTSYEQYF. The CDR3 DNA is TGTGCCAGCACCCCGGGGTCAACTTCCTACGAGCAGTACTTC. The J gene is TRBJ2-7, the V gene TRBV21-1; TRBD2 is the table's D call, not checked against the DNA. TRBV21-1 is a recognized pseudogene. This CDR3 contains 14 residues.

The V call is TRBV2, the J call TRBJ2-7; D perhaps matches TRBD2 (6 bases). The CDR3 extends over 12 amino acids. Germline V CDR1 and CDR2: SNHLY, FYNNEI. Deletions cut 6 bases from V and 2 bases from J, with 8 bases between. CDR3 DNA: TGTGCCAGCAGCCAGCGGGCCTACGAGCAGTACTTC. Its protein is CASSQRAYEQYF.

The CDR3 nucleotides read TGCGCCAGCAGCCAAGTGAGAGGGGGCACTGAAGCTTTCTTT. This encodes CASSQVRGGTEAFF. The V gene is TRBV4-1, the J gene TRBJ1-1; D possibly corresponds to TRBD1 (6 bases). CDR1 is MGHRA and CDR2 is YSYEKL in the germline V gene. The CDR3 consists of 14 residues. Trimming shortened V by 1 base and J by 4 bases, and 10 bases separated the two germline ends.

This chain uses TRBV27 with TRBJ1-4; 7 nucleotides align to TRBD1. Trimming took 6 bases from V and 13 from J; bases not matched to a gene: 20. The CDR3 extends over 16 amino acids. Germline V CDR1 and CDR2: MNHEY, SMNVEV (reference sequence). CDR3 residues: CASRTDRTCFKGSLFF. DNA of the CDR3: TGTGCCAGCAGGACGGACAGGACCTGCTTTAAGGGCTCACTGTTTTTT.

The chain carries TRBV11-3 and TRBJ2-2, with D perhaps matching TRBD1 (6 bases). With 4 bases removed from V and 5 bases from J, the gap between germline ends came to 17 bases. From germline, CDR1 is SGHNT and CDR2 YENEEA. This CDR3 comprises 16 residues. The CDR3 reads CASSSRGRGDTGELFF. The CDR3 bases are TGTGCCAGCAGCTCGCGAGGCAGGGGAGATACCGGGGAGCTGTTTTTT.

The gene calls are TRBV7-9 and TRBJ2-2; the D gene is possibly TRBD1 (6 bases). The V gene's germline CDR1 is SEHNR and CDR2 FQNEAQ (reference sequence). Trimming removed 3 bases from V and 5 bases from J, with 13 bases in between. CDR3 length: 15 residues. Written as DNA, the CDR3 is TGTGCCAGCAGCTTCAGACAGGCAGGAACCGGGGAGCTGTTTTTT. It translates to CASSFRQAGTGELFF.

There are a few counts of this clone. V gene TRBV5-5 combines with J gene TRBJ2-2; tentatively, D is TRBD2 (5 bases). The CDR3 extends over 17 amino acids. V was cut by 0 bases and J by 3 bases, with 15 bases left in between. Germline lookup yields CDR1 SGHKS and CDR2 YYEKEE (reference sequence). The CDR3, as DNA: TGTGCCAGCAGCTTGGCTCTCACGGGATATTACACCGGGGAGCTGTTTTTT. Amino acid sequence: CASSLALTGYYTGELFF.

The chain carries TRBV6-5 and TRBJ2-3, with TRBD1 identical over 7 bases. The CDR3 sequence is 13 residues long. J lost 7 bases, V lost 5 bases, and 6 bases had no gene match. Germline CDR1 and CDR2: MNHEY and SVGAGI. CDR3 DNA: TGTGCCAGCAGTCACGACAGGGTTAATACGCAGTATTTT. It encodes CASSHDRVNTQYF.

This clone was seen many times. V gene TRBV2 combines with J gene TRBJ1-5; D perhaps matches TRBD1 (6 bases). The CDR3 spans 17 residues. V was clipped by 1 base and J by 0 bases, with 13 bases between them. Germline lookup yields CDR1 SNHLY and CDR2 FYNNEI. The CDR3 loop reads CASSEVGTLDSNQPQHF. CDR3 coding DNA: TGTGCCAGCAGTGAAGTAGGGACACTGGATAGCAATCAGCCCCAGCATTTT.

The chain links TRBV6-6 to TRBJ2-1; TRBD2 matches 7 bases. The CDR3 covers 16 residues. V lost 0 bases and J lost 4; bases outside the gene matches: 6. The germline V gene encodes CDR1 MNHNY and CDR2 SVGAGI (reference sequence). The CDR3 sequence is CASSYSAWGGYNEQFF. In DNA, the CDR3 is TGTGCCAGCAGTTACTCTGCGTGGGGAGGGTACAATGAGCAGTTCTTC.